This T cell receptor beta chain was observed in a study of a mutant IDH1 vaccine in newly diagnosed glioma. The overall study: Eight vaccine doses were administered to patients at weeks 1, 3, 5, 7, 11, 15, 19 and 23. There were about 62% males and around 40% females among treated patients, whose mean age was about 38 years. Study-level results: Pseudoprogression apparently tracked independently of changes in top peripheral T cell clonotypes.

Repertoires were generated with immunoSEQ multiplex PCR, while TCRdb's copy carries only in-frame clones and drops some. The data contain about 52,000 clones, roughly 90% of them singletons. Points on this clone: Its antigen remains unidentified.

Time point described: week 11, during vaccination. Vaccination comprised doses that each held 300 ug of mutant IDH1 20-mer peptide, plus topical imiquimod. New IDH1-mutant, ATRX-lost WHO grade 3 or 4 astrocytomas occurred in donors. This CDR3 region has 16 residues. Per the germline V gene, CDR1 is MNHEY and CDR2 is SMNVEV (reference sequence). The V end was cut by 7 bases, the J end by 1 base, with 18 bases between. The chain couples TRBV27 to TRBJ2-3; D may be TRBD1 (6 bases). Material: PBMCs, obtained from a glioma patient whose treatment included an IDH1 peptide vaccine. The receptor was isolated from a man aged 45-60 years with glioma. CDR3 coding DNA: TGTGCCAGCACCCCCTTCCAGGGGCGAGGCACAGATACGCAGTATTTT. Protein sequence: CASTPFQGRGTDTQYF.